A single TCR beta chain is shown here with its context. At least ten counts were recorded for this clonotype. Its antigen has not been determined. No clone much larger than this one lies a single base away; base qualities are absent. At the junction V is shortened by 7 bases and J by 5 bases, with 14 bases in between. Based on the germline V gene, the CDR1 and CDR2 sequences are KGHDR and SFDVKD. The CDR3 sequence holds 13 residues, the cysteine and phenylalanine included. CDR3 DNA is the only sequence kept; it has 39 bases, read in frame from the first base. A patient counted as having stable Graves' hyperthyroidism if no progression to ophthalmopathy occurred over 18 months of follow-up. Hyperthyroidism patients were newly diagnosed, had a disease duration of under 2 months, and were aged 18 to 65 years. Exclusion was applied to patients with uncontrolled infections, other autoimmune diseases, pregnancy or lactation. Clinical symptoms, serum thyroxine and TRAb, thyroid ultrasound, and orbital computed tomography formed the basis for the diagnoses. Ficoll-Paque density gradient centrifugation was used to isolate PBMCs from 10 ml of fresh peripheral blood. Total RNA was extracted with Trizol reagent, and quality was checked on an Agilent 2100 Bioanalyzer.

This sample is drawn from a study of T cells in Graves' hyperthyroidism and ophthalmopathy (dated by TCRdb to between 2017 and 2020). Regarding the research as a whole: Peripheral blood samples were taken at the time of initial diagnosis, prior to any treatment. To identify distinguishing TCR V-J signatures, a discovery cohort of around 100 patients was used, comprising 43 with Graves' ophthalmopathy and approximately 58 with stable Graves' hyperthyroidism. Whether ophthalmopathy could be predicted prospectively was tested in an independent validation cohort made up of approximately 19 hyperthyroidism patients plus 17 patients who later progressed to ophthalmopathy. The 90 to 100 discovery patients were randomly divided into training and test sets at a 7:3 ratio. In several Graves' hyperthyroidism patients, the study also compared T-cell repertoires from thyroid tissue with T-cell repertoires from blood. After blood sampling, hyperthyroidism patients were treated with methimazole at a starting dose of 30 mg daily, and ophthalmopathy patients were treated with high-dose intravenous methylprednisolone. According to the paper, TCR Vbeta CDR3 sequencing was carried out on some 130 peripheral blood samples, which came from 40 to 45 ophthalmopathy, around 74 hyperthyroidism and roughly 17 progressor patients. General study outcomes and caveats: No statistical method was used to set the sample size in advance, and investigators knew the group allocation. In validation, the model predicted progression to ophthalmopathy a median of 6.5 months before onset, with about 67% sensitivity and roughly 77% specificity. Most expanded thyroid clonotypes (frequency above 0.001) were also detected in blood, suggesting blood repertoires may reflect thyroid immune responses. A model built on a 13 V-J signature distinguished ophthalmopathy from stable hyperthyroidism, reaching about 88% sensitivity and around 81% specificity in cross-validation and 80%/75% in testing.

The TCR beta CDR3 regions were amplified from the RNA transcripts. The TCR CDR3 was subjected to a first round of RT-PCR using the HTBI primer set and the Qiagen OneStep RT-PCR kit. A second multiplex PCR round built the libraries, followed by size selection and purification. Paired-end sequencing of the libraries was performed with 100 bp reads on an Illumina HiSeq2000. On the study's bioinformatics: SOAPnuke was used to process the raw data, removing reads that contained adapters or uncalled bases, had a mean Phred below 15, or lacked an exact match to the constant primer or identifier. High-quality paired reads were merged with COPE v1.2.5, and unique nucleotide sequences were defined as clonotypes. MiTCR v1.1 was used to align the clonotypes against IMGT TRBV, TRBD and TRBJ reference segments. Only V-J combinations with frequency above 0.0001, covering 99.2% of repertoires, were analysed. The TCS score was defined as F50 (clonal expansion) divided by E x V (chaos), with BLOSUM62-based TCRdist calculated between CDR3 peptides within each V-J. Welch's t-statistics and random forest reduced around 520 V-J features to 10 to 15, which were used in a naive Bayes classifier (R e1071). TCRdb reworked the public reads: Q25 trimming with fastp, MiXCR clone assembly, productive beta chains retained. Rows are combined by CDR3 protein, so each entry shows the most common genes and DNA. The V and J calls shown here were made by TCRdb, not taken from the authors' results. The sample profile shows approximately 640,000 distinct CDR3 sequences; 15% to 20% of them were found once. Less than 4.5% of the sample belongs to the ten largest clones.

Sequenced sample: blood. The sequence joins TRBV24-1 to TRBJ2-7; TRBD2 might be the D gene, on 6 matching bases. The sequence was obtained from a woman younger than 45 with Graves' hyperthyroidism. CDR3 region: CATSRGGGNEQYF. Read as DNA, the sequence is TGTGCCACCAGCCGGGGAGGAGGGAACGAGCAGTACTTC.